One sample yielded the 17 T cell receptor beta chains listed below, sequenced in a study of T-cell memory formation after mild COVID-19. A single record per CDR3 protein comes from TCRdb applying MiXCR to the 5' RACE reads. Of about 470,000 distinct CDR3 sequences in the sample, around a quarter are singletons; the top ten hold approximately 12%. Sequencing was done on a sample of PBMCs or a T cell subset sorted from them (not recorded which). The receptors were gathered from an adult woman who had mild COVID-19 (a few samples of this study predate the infection). Cell type and time point are not known.

The genes are TRBV6-5 and TRBJ2-4, with D possibly matching TRBD2 (5 bases). Germline V gene data show CDR1 as MNHEY and CDR2 as SVGAGI. This CDR3 has 18 amino acids. The V end lost 0 bases, the J end lost 2 bases, and 17 bases lay between the germline ends. CDR3 nucleotide sequence: TGTGCCAGCAGTTACTCGAGGGATCTAGCTAAGTCCAAAAACATTCAGTACTTC. The encoded protein is CASSYSRDLAKSKNIQYF.

The chain couples TRBV24-1 to TRBJ2-1, with 7 bases identical to TRBD2. Germline CDR1 KGHDR, CDR2 SFDVKD. Trimming at V came to 3 bases and at J to 2 bases, leaving 6 bases not matched to a gene. The CDR3 loop spans 16 amino acids. The CDR3 DNA follows: TGTGCCACCAGTGATCTGGGGGAGGGCCCCTACAATGAGCAGTTCTTC. It translates to CATSDLGEGPYNEQFF.

This chain uses TRBV20-1 with TRBJ2-5; TRBD2 matches 12 bases. V shed 7 bases and J 0 bases; nucleotides not matched to a gene: 9. The germline V gene has CDR1 DFQATT and CDR2 SNEGSKA (reference sequence). This CDR3 contains 16 residues. The CDR3 region has the DNA TGCAGTGTTGCTAGCGGGAGGGTCGAGTACCAAGAGACCCAGTACTTC. Translated, it gives CSVASGRVEYQETQYF.

The gene calls are TRBV10-3 and TRBJ2-7; 14 bases map to TRBD2. Germline assignment: CDR1 ENHRY and CDR2 SYGVKD. This CDR3 is built from 14 residues. The V segment lost 6 bases and the J segment 5 bases; nucleotides outside the gene matches: 3. CDR3 coding DNA: TGTGCCATCAGAAGGACTAGCGGGGGGAACGAGCAGTACTTC. This encodes CAIRRTSGGNEQYF.

This clonotype came up a few times. V usage is TRBV12-3 or TRBV12-4 and J usage is TRBJ2-5; 7 nucleotides line up with TRBD1. The length of the CDR3 is 14 residues. V gave up 9 bases and J gave up 5 bases; unmatched junction bases: 12. The CDR3 bases are TGTGCCAGTCCTACCCAGGGGGTCTTGGAGACCCAGTACTTC. Translated, it gives CASPTQGVLETQYF.

The chain is built from TRBV19 and TRBJ1-1; the match to TRBD1 covers 10 bases. J lost 7 bases, V lost 0 bases, and 14 bases had no gene match. CDR1 and CDR2 (germline): LNHDA, SQIVND (reference sequence). The length of the CDR3 is 18 residues. The CDR3 sequence is CASSIDAELRGTGVEAFF. In DNA form, the CDR3 reads TGTGCCAGTAGTATAGATGCGGAGCTCCGTGGGACAGGGGTTGAAGCTTTCTTT.

V is TRBV24-1 and J is TRBJ1-4; possible D gene TRBD1, 5 bases. V lost 0 bases and J 8 bases, leaving 6 bases between the germline ends. This CDR3 spans 13 amino acids. Germline V gives CDR1 KGHDR, CDR2 SFDVKD. The CDR3 region is CATSDLAGEKLFF. Written as DNA, the CDR3 is TGTGCCACCAGTGATTTGGCAGGGGAAAAACTGTTTTTT.

V is TRBV25-1 and J is TRBJ2-1; no definite D call. Deletions cut 0 bases from V and 4 bases from J, with 7 bases between. Germline CDR1 is MGHDK and CDR2 is SYGVNS. This CDR3 has 14 residues. In nucleotides, the CDR3 is TGTGCCAGCAGTGAATATACGGGTTACAATGAGCAGTTCTTC. As protein: CASSEYTGYNEQFF.

This clonotype was detected a few times. The chain recombines TRBV2 with TRBJ2-3, with TRBD2 matching over 13 bases. Germline V CDR1 and CDR2: SNHLY, FYNNEI. The CDR3 length is 19 residues. V lost 6 bases and J lost 1; bases outside the gene matches: 13. This CDR3 is CASSRLAGGPPVGTDTQYF. The CDR3, as DNA: TGTGCCAGCAGCCGACTAGCGGGAGGTCCTCCAGTGGGCACAGATACGCAGTATTTT.

V and J are TRBV7-2 and TRBJ2-1; D is unresolved. The germline V gene encodes CDR1 SGHTA and CDR2 FQGNSA. The germline V and J ends were trimmed by 4 bases and 8 bases, with 15 bases remaining between them. The CDR3 sequence is 14 residues long. As DNA, the CDR3 is TGTGCCAGCAGCTCACTCCTGGCTATCTATGAGCAGTTCTTC. It translates to CASSSLLAIYEQFF.

V gene TRBV5-8 combines with J gene TRBJ2-1, with a weak D call TRBD1 (6 bases). V was shortened by 6 bases and J by 0 bases, with 19 bases between the two germline ends. CDR1 is SGHTS and CDR2 is YDEGEE in the germline V gene. The CDR3 has 17 residues. Here the CDR3 DNA reads TGTGCCAGCACCTCGTTCCCCGACAGGAGCTCCTACAATGAGCAGTTCTTC. Protein: CASTSFPDRSSYNEQFF.

The chain combines TRBV12-3 or TRBV12-4 with TRBJ2-7; TRBD1 agrees at 7 bases. This CDR3 contains 14 residues. The junction had 9 bases not matched to a gene; V was cut back by 4 bases and J by 6 bases. CDR3 amino acids: CASSSAPRDSEQYF. The CDR3 region has the DNA TGTGCCAGCAGTTCCGCCCCCCGGGACAGCGAGCAGTACTTC.

This clonotype was picked up a small number of times. The J gene is TRBJ2-7, the V gene TRBV7-2; 9 nucleotides match TRBD2. Germline assignment: CDR1 SGHTA and CDR2 FQGNSA. V shed 1 base and J 6 bases; nucleotides not matched to a gene: 7. The CDR3 is 15 amino acids. The CDR3 nucleotides are TGTGCCAGCAGCTTAGTAGCGGGAGTTACATCCGAGCAGTACTTC. Its protein is CASSLVAGVTSEQYF. The full variable domain, with the rest looked up from reference TRBV7-2 and TRBJ2-7, is GAGVSQSPSNKVTEKGKDVELRCDPISGHTALYWYRQSLGQGLEFLIYFQGNSAPDKSGLPSDRFSAERTGGSVSTLTIQRTQQEDSAVYLCASSLVAGVTSEQYFGPGTRLTVT.

The chain joins TRBV12-3 or TRBV12-4 to TRBJ2-7; perhaps D is TRBD1 or TRBD2 (5 bases each). CDR3 size: 15 residues. Trimming shortened V by 6 bases and J by 0 bases, and 15 bases separated the two germline ends. CDR3 sequence reads: CASSPYPGTSYEQYF. The DNA for the CDR3 is TGTGCCAGCAGCCCATATCCCGGGACCTCCTACGAGCAGTACTTC.

The chain couples TRBV19 to TRBJ2-1, with 9 bases that match TRBD2. Germline V gene sequence: CDR1 LNHDA, CDR2 SQIVND (reference sequence). The junction had 7 bases not matched to a gene; V was cut back by 7 bases and J by 9 bases. CDR3 length: 13 residues. CDR3 sequence: CASIGTSFGEQFF. As DNA, the CDR3 is TGTGCCAGTATCGGGACTAGCTTCGGTGAGCAGTTCTTC.

V is TRBV27 and J is TRBJ2-7, with a tentative D call TRBD2 (6 bases). The V end lost 1 base, the J end lost 5 bases, and 18 bases lay between the germline ends. The CDR3 loop spans 16 amino acids. Germline CDR1 reads MNHEY; CDR2 reads SMNVEV (reference sequence). CDR3: CASSLLSSLGGDEQYF. CDR3 nucleotide sequence: TGTGCCAGCAGTTTATTATCAAGTCTGGGGGGAGACGAGCAGTACTTC.

The chain uses TRBV5-1 and TRBJ2-3; D is uncertain. V shed 4 bases and J shed 5 bases, with 14 bases lying between them. Germline V lookup: CDR1 SGHRS, CDR2 YFSETQ. The length of the CDR3 is 14 residues. The DNA of the CDR3 is TGCGCCAGCAGCAAAGGATGGGATAGAGATACGCAGTATTTT. Translated: CASSKGWDRDTQYF.